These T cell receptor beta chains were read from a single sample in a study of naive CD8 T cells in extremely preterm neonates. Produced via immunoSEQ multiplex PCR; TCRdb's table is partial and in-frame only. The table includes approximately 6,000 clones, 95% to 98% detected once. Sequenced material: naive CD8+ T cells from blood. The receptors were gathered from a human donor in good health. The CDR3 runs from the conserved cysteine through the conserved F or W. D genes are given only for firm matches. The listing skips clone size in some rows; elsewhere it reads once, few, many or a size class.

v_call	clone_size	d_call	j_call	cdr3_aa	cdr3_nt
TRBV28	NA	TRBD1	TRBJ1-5	CASSSRIQGADQPQHF	TGTGCCAGCAGTTCAAGGATACAGGGGGCCGATCAGCCCCAGCATTTT
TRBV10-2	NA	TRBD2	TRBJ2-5	CASLPTSDQETQYF	TGCGCCAGCCTCCCTACTAGCGACCAAGAGACCCAGTACTTC
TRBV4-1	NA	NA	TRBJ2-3	CASSPEGGLTDTQYF	TGCGCCAGCAGTCCTGAGGGGGGGCTCACAGATACGCAGTATTTT
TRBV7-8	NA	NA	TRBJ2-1	CASSLLLDEQFF	TGTGCCAGCAGCTTATTGTTAGATGAGCAGTTCTTC
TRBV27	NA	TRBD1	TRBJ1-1	CASSPGQGGTEAFF	TGTGCCAGCAGTCCGGGACAGGGAGGGACTGAAGCTTTCTTT
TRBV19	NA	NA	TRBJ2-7	CASSNRVSYEQYF	TGTGCCAGTAGTAACAGGGTTTCCTACGAGCAGTACTTC
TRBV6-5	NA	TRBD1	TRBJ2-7	CASSLQGAYEQYF	TGTGCCAGCAGCCTACAGGGGGCCTACGAGCAGTACTTC
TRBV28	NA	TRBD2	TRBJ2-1	CASSSQNGLAGGSFYNEQFF	TGTGCCAGCAGCTCCCAGAACGGACTAGCGGGAGGATCATTCTACAATGAGCAGTTCTTC
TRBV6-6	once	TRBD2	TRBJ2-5	CASSYLGLEETQYF	TGTGCCAGCAGTTACCTAGGACTAGAAGAGACCCAGTACTTC
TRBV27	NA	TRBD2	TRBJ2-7	CASRGGSYEQYF	TGTGCCAGCAGGGGGGGGAGCTACGAGCAGTACTTC
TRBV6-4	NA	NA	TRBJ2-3	CASKTTGVSTDTQYF	TGTGCCAGCAAGACGACGGGAGTGAGTACAGATACGCAGTATTTT
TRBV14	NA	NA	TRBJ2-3	CASSQPLDTQYF	TGTGCCAGCAGCCAACCTTTGGATACGCAGTATTTT
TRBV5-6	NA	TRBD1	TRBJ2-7	CATYPSGQGTYEQYF	TGTGCCACCTACCCCTCGGGACAGGGAACCTACGAGCAGTACTTC
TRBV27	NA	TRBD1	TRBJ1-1	CASRERTGTEAFF	TGTGCCAGCAGGGAACGGACAGGAACAGAAGCTTTCTTT
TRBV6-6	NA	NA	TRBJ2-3	CASSYRAGDTQYF	TGTGCCAGCAGTTACCGGGCGGGAGATACGCAGTATTTT
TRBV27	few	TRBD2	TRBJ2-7	CASSLASGYEQYF	TGTGCCAGCAGTTTAGCTAGCGGCTACGAGCAGTACTTC
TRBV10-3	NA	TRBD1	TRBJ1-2	CAISEEQGATYGYTF	TGTGCCATCAGTGAAGAACAGGGGGCGACCTATGGCTACACCTTC
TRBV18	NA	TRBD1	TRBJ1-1	CASSRQGAFTEAFF	TGTGCCAGCTCACGACAGGGGGCCTTCACTGAAGCTTTCTTT
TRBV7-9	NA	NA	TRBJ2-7	CASSLEDRRRYEQYF	TGTGCCAGCAGCTTAGAGGACAGAAGACGCTACGAGCAGTACTTC
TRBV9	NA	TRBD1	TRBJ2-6	CASSIRDRGGGANVLTF	TGTGCCAGCAGCATCCGGGACAGGGGAGGTGGGGCCAACGTCCTGACTTTC
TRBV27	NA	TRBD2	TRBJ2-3	CASSFSAGWADTQYF	TGTGCCAGCAGTTTTTCAGCGGGATGGGCAGATACGCAGTATTTT
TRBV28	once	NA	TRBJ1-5	CASSLLGDYQPQHF	TGTGCCAGCAGTTTATTGGGTGACTATCAGCCCCAGCATTTT
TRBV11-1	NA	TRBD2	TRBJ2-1	CASSPGTSGINEQFF	TGTGCCAGCAGTCCCGGGACTAGCGGGATTAATGAGCAGTTCTTC
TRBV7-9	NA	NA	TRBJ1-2	CASGSRQAFYGYTF	TGTGCCAGCGGAAGTCGACAGGCGTTCTATGGCTACACCTTC
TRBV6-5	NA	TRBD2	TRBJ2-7	CASSYSSGGYEQYF	TGTGCCAGCAGTTACTCGAGCGGGGGCTACGAGCAGTACTTC
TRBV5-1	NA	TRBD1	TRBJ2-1	CASSLDRGTNNEQFF	TGCGCCAGCAGCTTGGACAGGGGAACTAACAATGAGCAGTTCTTC
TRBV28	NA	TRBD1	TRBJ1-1	CASTHPGQGPEAFF	TGTGCCAGCACCCATCCGGGACAGGGCCCTGAAGCTTTCTTT
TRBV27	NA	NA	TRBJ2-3	CASSDSPSTDTQYF	TGTGCCAGCAGTGACAGCCCTAGCACAGATACGCAGTATTTT
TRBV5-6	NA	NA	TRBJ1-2	CASSLQSGVYGYTF	TGTGCCAGCAGCTTGCAGTCGGGGGTATATGGCTACACCTTC
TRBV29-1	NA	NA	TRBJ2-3	CSVAPVSADTQYF	TGCAGCGTTGCCCCCGTCAGCGCAGATACGCAGTATTTT
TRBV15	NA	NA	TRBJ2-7	CATSSRSSGAYEQYF	TGTGCCACCAGCAGCCGGTCGAGCGGTGCCTACGAGCAGTACTTC
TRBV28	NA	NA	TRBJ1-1	CASSPGQLNTEAFF	TGTGCCAGCAGCCCCGGACAGCTTAACACTGAAGCTTTCTTT
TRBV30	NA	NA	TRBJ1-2	CAWDTGPSPATF	TGTGCCTGGGACACTGGCCCGTCCCCAGCCACCTTC
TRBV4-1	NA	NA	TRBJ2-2	CASSRQGYADTGELFF	TGCGCCAGCAGCCGCCAGGGATACGCCGACACCGGGGAGCTGTTTTTT
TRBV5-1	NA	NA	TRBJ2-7	CASSLGQLLGEQYF	TGCGCCAGCAGCTTAGGACAGCTCTTGGGCGAGCAGTACTTC
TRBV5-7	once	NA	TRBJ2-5	CASSPGTPQETQYF	TGTGCCAGCAGCCCCGGGACTCCCCAAGAGACCCAGTACTTC
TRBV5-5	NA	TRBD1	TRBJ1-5	CASSFTTGDQPQHF	TGTGCCAGCAGCTTTACTACAGGGGATCAGCCCCAGCATTTT
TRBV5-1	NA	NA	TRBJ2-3	CASSSGLIVATDTQYF	TGCGCCAGCAGCTCGGGACTGATAGTGGCCACAGATACGCAGTATTTT
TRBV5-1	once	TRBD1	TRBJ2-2	CASSWDRGSTGELFF	TGCGCCAGCAGCTGGGACAGGGGAAGCACCGGGGAGCTGTTTTTT
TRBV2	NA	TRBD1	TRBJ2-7	CASSETGQGSYEQYF	TGTGCCAGCAGTGAAACGGGACAGGGATCCTACGAGCAGTACTTC
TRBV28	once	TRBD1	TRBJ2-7	CASSLGTGIDEQYF	TGTGCCAGCAGTTTGGGGACAGGGATCGACGAGCAGTACTTC
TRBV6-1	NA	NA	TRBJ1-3	CASSKQGSGNTIYF	TGTGCCAGCAGTAAACAGGGATCTGGAAACACCATATATTTT
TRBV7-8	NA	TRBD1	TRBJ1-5	CASSLARQGGNQPQHF	TGTGCCAGCAGCTTAGCGCGCCAGGGGGGCAATCAGCCCCAGCATTTT
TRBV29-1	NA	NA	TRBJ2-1	CSVEVSLARLNEQFF	TGCAGCGTTGAAGTGTCGCTAGCGAGGTTGAATGAGCAGTTCTTC
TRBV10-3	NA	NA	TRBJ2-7	CAISEWSGSYEQYF	TGTGCCATCAGTGAATGGAGCGGAAGCTACGAGCAGTACTTC
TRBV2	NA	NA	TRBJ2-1	CASMSRQGDEQFF	TGTGCCAGCATGTCTCGTCAGGGCGATGAGCAGTTCTTC
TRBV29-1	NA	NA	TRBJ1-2	CSVEADSLYGYTF	TGCAGCGTTGAAGCGGACAGTCTCTATGGCTACACCTTC
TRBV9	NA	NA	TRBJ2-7	CASSFGRLDEQYF	TGTGCCAGCAGCTTCGGGAGACTCGACGAGCAGTACTTC
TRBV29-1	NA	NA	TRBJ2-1	CSVPGRTLRQAGTHNEQFF	TGCAGCGTCCCTGGCCGAACGCTCAGACAAGCGGGTACCCACAATGAGCAGTTCTTC
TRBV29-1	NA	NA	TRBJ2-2	CSVEAGVGTGELFF	TGCAGCGTTGAAGCCGGGGTTGGCACCGGGGAGCTGTTTTTT
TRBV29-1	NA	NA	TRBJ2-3	CSVEGVRGDTDTQYF	TGCAGCGTTGAAGGCGTAAGGGGTGACACAGATACGCAGTATTTT
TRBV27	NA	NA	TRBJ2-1	CASTPGSTYNEQFF	TGTGCCAGCACCCCGGGGTCGACCTACAATGAGCAGTTCTTC
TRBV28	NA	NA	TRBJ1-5	CASSPLQSQPQHF	TGTGCCAGCAGTCCCCTCCAGTCTCAGCCCCAGCATTTT
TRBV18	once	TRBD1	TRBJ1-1	CASSPRTGGGAAEAFF	TGTGCCAGCTCACCACGAACAGGGGGCGGAGCGGCTGAAGCTTTCTTT
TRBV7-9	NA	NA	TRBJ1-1	CASSFGAMNTEAFF	TGTGCCAGCAGCTTCGGAGCCATGAACACTGAAGCTTTCTTT
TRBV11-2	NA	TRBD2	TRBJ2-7	CASSRTSGSEQYF	TGTGCCAGCAGCCGGACTAGCGGGAGCGAGCAGTACTTC
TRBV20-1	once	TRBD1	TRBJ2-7	CSAPTGTEQYF	TGCAGTGCCCCGACAGGGACCGAGCAGTACTTC
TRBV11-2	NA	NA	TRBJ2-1	CASSKHEQFF	TGTGCCAGCAGCAAGCATGAGCAGTTCTTC